Each of the 6 T cell receptor beta chains below was sequenced from the same sample in a study of multiple sclerosis patients with progressive multifocal leukoencephalopathy (dated by TCRdb to the late 2010s). The time point label, read with the paper, signifies: before natalizumab initiation. Preparation of the library involved the immunoSEQ multiplex PCR assay. What TCRdb holds here is the immuneACCESS table cut down to in-frame rearrangements. Part of the clones is not present; checked against another copy, under half of the missing clones reflect an unresolved V gene, and the others are unexplained. The sample has around 30,000 clones on record, approximately 91% of them singletons. The ten largest clones capture approximately 1.5% of the sample. Sequencing was performed on PBMCs. The receptors here all came from a human donor with multiple sclerosis.

V is TRBV27 and J is TRBJ2-7; TRBD2 aligns across 7 bases. CDR1 and CDR2 (germline): MNHEY, SMNVEV (reference sequence). The CDR3 is made up of 15 amino acids. V lost 2 bases and J lost 4; bases outside the gene matches: 8. For the CDR3, the DNA is TGTGCCAGCAGTTTAGAGGCGGGAGTTGGTTACGAGCAGTACTTC. This encodes CASSLEAGVGYEQYF.

The genes are TRBV18 and TRBJ2-2; D may be TRBD1 or TRBD2 (7 bases each). Germline V CDR1 and CDR2: KGHSH, LQKENI. Trimming shortened V by 4 bases and J by 5 bases, and 14 bases separated the two germline ends. The CDR3 loop spans 15 amino acids. The CDR3 DNA reads TGTGCCAGCTCACTGGGGACAGCGGGGACCGGGGAGCTGTTTTTT. This translates into CASSLGTAGTGELFF. Full variable domain (remainder filled in from reference TRBV18 and TRBJ2-2): NAGVMQNPRHLVRRRGQEARLRCSPMKGHSHVYWYRQLPEEGLKFMVYLQKENIIDESGMPKERFSAEFPKEGPSILRIQQVVRGDSAAYFCASSLGTAGTGELFFGEGSRLTVL.

The chain joins TRBV6-4 to TRBJ2-2, with 9 bases matching TRBD1. CDR1 and CDR2 (germline): MRHNA, SNTAGT. J was trimmed by 2 bases and V by 9 bases; bases with no gene match: 4. This CDR3 has 14 residues. The CDR3 spells CARSTGGNTGELFF. The CDR3 DNA follows: TGTGCCAGGTCGACAGGGGGTAACACCGGGGAGCTGTTTTTT.

The chain combines TRBV4-1 with TRBJ1-1, with D perhaps matching TRBD1 (5 bases). Germline CDR1 reads MGHRA; CDR2 reads YSYEKL. The CDR3 covers 17 residues. Trimming took 3 bases from V and 2 from J, leaving 19 bases between them. CDR3 residues: CASSHNPGGGENTEAFF. The CDR3 region has the DNA TGCGCCAGCAGCCATAACCCGGGGGGAGGGGAAAACACTGAAGCTTTCTTT.

The chain is built from TRBV21-1 and TRBJ2-3; TRBD2 is taken as the D call from the table, unchecked against the DNA. TRBV21-1 is designated a pseudogene. This CDR3 is 16 amino acids long. The CDR3 loop is CASSKGEGVSTDTQYF. As DNA, the CDR3 is TGTGCCAGCAGCAAAGGGGAGGGGGTAAGCACAGATACGCAGTATTTT.

The chain uses TRBV6-5 and TRBJ1-4; a possible D gene is TRBD1 (6 bases). Germline assignment: CDR1 MNHEY and CDR2 SVGAGI. CDR3 length: 16 residues. Trimming took 2 bases from V and 5 from J, leaving 15 bases between them. CDR3 in amino acids: CASSYLTGTRNEKLFF. For the CDR3, the DNA is TGTGCCAGCAGTTACCTTACGGGGACAAGGAATGAAAAACTGTTTTTT.